The sequence of this T cell receptor (beta chain) was determined in a study of vaccination effects on CD4 cells after COVID-19. General observations from the study: The study, lacking early post-infection timepoints, had few convalescent patients.

Antigen-specific CD4+ T cells were first expanded with viral peptide pools by the ViraFEST assay and only then sequenced. Following a roughly 9-day culture, CD4+ T cells were purified. All participants had two doses of either the BNT162b2 or mRNA-1273 vaccine. Days 3 and 7 saw half the medium replaced with IL-2 medium. This CDR3 is built from 17 residues. This clone was recorded a few times. Its antigen is as yet unknown. Some clones are missing from TCRdb's copy, which holds only in-frame ones; the method was immunoSEQ multiplex PCR. The repertoire includes under 85,000 clones, roughly 80% of them detected once, and more than 1% sits in the top ten.

This specimen was CD4+ T cells from PBMCs cultured with HCoV-OC43 spike peptides, taken after COVID-19 vaccination. The subset is: HCoV-OC43 spike overlapping peptide pool stimulation. The clonotype comes from a human donor who received a COVID-19 vaccine. The chain combines TRBV21-1 with TRBJ2-2; TRBD2 is the table's D call and was not checked against the DNA. TRBV21-1 is listed as a pseudogene. The CDR3 here is CASTLEGGRSNTGELFF. CDR3 nucleotides: TGTGCCAGCACCTTGGAGGGGGGGCGATCGAACACCGGGGAGCTGTTTTTT.